Listed below are T cell receptor beta chains from one sample, sequenced in a study of cytomegalovirus exposure and HLA in healthy donors. Profiling relied on immunoSEQ multiplex PCR, and the TCRdb table lists in-frame clones only, not all of them. The sample has 120,000 or so clones, 81% seen once. Material: PBMCs. These receptors all come from a man younger than 30 in good health and CMV-seronegative. Each CDR3 is given without its conserved first and last residue. The order of the fields is clone size, V gene, CDR3 protein. Not all rows give a size; the values are once, few, many and, for expanded clones, a class.

-	TRBV6-5	ASSSTPGQGKGYT
-	TRBV9	ASNSGLTDTQY
-	TRBV7-2	ASSLSGGLSTDTQY
-	TRBV6-6	ASSYQKNTEAF
-	TRBV5-1	ASSSGPEGSPLH
-	TRBV7-9	SSSPGQTPNYGYT
-	TRBV7-9	ASSSPGQTFNYGYT
-	TRBV2	ASSVGGSSYEQY
-	TRBV2	ASSDLDRAATDTQY
-	TRBV20-1	SARVGEQF
-	TRBV6-1	ASSDSLVNWLDKLF
-	TRBV9	ASSVGTATYEQY
once	TRBV27	ASSTTTGVGTGELF
-	TRBV15	ATSGPTGADPDTQY
-	TRBV2	ASRSEPGREQY
-	TRBV5-1	ASSLGVSGGQETQY
-	TRBV27	ASSFSGIYGYT
-	TRBV10-3	AIGPGRDEQY
-	TRBV9	ASSVPSGGGTGELF
few	TRBV27	ASSLYPGAYEQY
-	TRBV6-5	ASSYSTQGWDSPLH
-	TRBV7-2	ASSSGLVSYNEQF
-	TRBV7-2	ASSWPPDTQY
-	TRBV7-6	ASSWGGLTDTQY
-	TRBV4-1	ASSQDWASGRGGNQPQH
-	TRBV27	ASSGQGDTEAF
-	TRBV18	ASSPNLAGANEQF